This T cell receptor beta chain comes out of a study of CD8+CD57+ T cells in acquired aplastic anemia. Study summary: Each DNA sample taken from sorted CD4+ and CD8+ cells came to roughly 3.5 ug on average. Study observations and caveats: A set of twenty-nine CD8+ CDR3 sequences was shared between patients and controls, and these sequences appeared highly expressed in patients. Researchers reported that CD8+ Simpson's diversity was not significantly different in patients versus controls.

All sequencing subjects had displayed CD8+CD57+ cell expansion on flow cytometry. Severe acquired aplastic anemia was diagnosed in all patients. TCR beta VDJ combinations and CDR3 sequences were profiled from genomic DNA. MiXCR, run by TCRdb on the reads, gives a single entry per CDR3 protein. The repertoire has about 180,000 distinct CDR3 sequences, approximately 48% of them found once; the top ten carry 13%. As regards this clonotype: The antigen is undetermined.

Specimen: sorted CD4+, CD8+, or CD8+CD57+ T cells (not recorded which) from PBMCs. The sequence derives from a human donor with aplastic anemia.

CDR3: CASISAGQETQYF. The CDR3 coding sequence is TGTGCCAGCATCAGCGCGGGACAAGAGACCCAGTACTTC. The J gene is TRBJ2-5, the V gene TRBV7-2; perhaps TRBD2 as D (6 bases). With 7 bases removed from V and 2 bases from J, the gap between germline ends came to 11 bases. Germline assignment: CDR1 SGHTA and CDR2 FQGNSA. The CDR3 extends over 13 amino acids.